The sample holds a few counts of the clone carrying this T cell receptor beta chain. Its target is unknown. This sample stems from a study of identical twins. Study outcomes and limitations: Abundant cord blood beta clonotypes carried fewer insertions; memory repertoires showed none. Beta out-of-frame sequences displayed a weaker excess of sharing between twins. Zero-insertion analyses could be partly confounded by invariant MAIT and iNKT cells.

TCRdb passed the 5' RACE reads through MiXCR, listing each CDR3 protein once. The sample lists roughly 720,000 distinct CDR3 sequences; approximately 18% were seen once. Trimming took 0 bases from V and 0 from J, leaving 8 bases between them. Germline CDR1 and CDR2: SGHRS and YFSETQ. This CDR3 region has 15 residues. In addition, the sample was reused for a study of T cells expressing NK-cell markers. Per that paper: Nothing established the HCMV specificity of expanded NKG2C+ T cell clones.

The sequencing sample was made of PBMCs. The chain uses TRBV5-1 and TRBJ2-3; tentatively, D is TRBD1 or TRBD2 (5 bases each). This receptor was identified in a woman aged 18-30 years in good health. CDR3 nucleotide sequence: TGCGCCAGCAGCTTGGATCGGGGCAGCACAGATACGCAGTATTTT. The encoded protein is CASSLDRGSTDTQYF.